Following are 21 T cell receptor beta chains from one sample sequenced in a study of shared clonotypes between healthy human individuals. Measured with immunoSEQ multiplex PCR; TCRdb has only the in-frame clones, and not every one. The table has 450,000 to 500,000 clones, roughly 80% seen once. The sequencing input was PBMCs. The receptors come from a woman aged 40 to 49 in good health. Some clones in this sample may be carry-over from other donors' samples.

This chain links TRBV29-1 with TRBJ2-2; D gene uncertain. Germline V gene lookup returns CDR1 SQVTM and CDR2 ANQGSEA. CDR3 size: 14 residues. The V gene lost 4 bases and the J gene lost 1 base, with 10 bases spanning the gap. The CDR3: CSVGYTRNTGELFF. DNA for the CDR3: TGCAGCGTTGGTTATACCAGGAACACCGGGGAGCTGTTTTTT.

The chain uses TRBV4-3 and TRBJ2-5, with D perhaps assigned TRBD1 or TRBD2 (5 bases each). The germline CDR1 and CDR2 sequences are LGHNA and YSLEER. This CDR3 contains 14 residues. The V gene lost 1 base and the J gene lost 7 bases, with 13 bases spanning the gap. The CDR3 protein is CASSQVIGAGTQYF. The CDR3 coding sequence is TGCGCCAGCAGCCAAGTTATCGGGGCCGGGACCCAGTACTTC.

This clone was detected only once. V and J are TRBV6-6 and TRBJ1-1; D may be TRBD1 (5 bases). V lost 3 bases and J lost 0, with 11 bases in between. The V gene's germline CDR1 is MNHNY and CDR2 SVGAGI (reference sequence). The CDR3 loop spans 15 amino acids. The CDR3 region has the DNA TGTGCCAGCAGTTATAGGAGGGGCATGAACACTGAAGCTTTCTTT. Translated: CASSYRRGMNTEAFF.

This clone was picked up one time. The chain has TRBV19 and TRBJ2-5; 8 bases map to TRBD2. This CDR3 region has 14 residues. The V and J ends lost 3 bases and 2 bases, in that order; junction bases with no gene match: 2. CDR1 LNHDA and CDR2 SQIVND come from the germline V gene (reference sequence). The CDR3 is CASSIGLAQETQYF. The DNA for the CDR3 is TGTGCCAGTAGTATCGGACTAGCTCAAGAGACCCAGTACTTC. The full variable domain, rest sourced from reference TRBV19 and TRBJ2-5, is DGGITQSPKYLFRKEGQNVTLSCEQNLNHDAMYWYRQDPGQGLRLIYYSQIVNDFQKGDIAEGYSVSREKKESFPLTVTSAQKNPTAFYLCASSIGLAQETQYFGPGTRLLVL.

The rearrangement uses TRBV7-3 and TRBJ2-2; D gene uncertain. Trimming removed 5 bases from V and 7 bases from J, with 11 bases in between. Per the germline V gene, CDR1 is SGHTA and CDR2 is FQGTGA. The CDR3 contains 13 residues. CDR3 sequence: CASSPQPGGELFF. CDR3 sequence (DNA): TGTGCCAGCAGCCCCCAACCGGGCGGGGAGCTGTTTTTT. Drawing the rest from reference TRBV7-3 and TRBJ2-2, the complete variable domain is GAGVSQTPSNKVTEKGKYVELRCDPISGHTALYWYRQSLGQGPEFLIYFQGTGAADDSGLPNDRFFAVRPEGSVSTLKIQRTERGDSAVYLCASSPQPGGELFFGEGSRLTVL.

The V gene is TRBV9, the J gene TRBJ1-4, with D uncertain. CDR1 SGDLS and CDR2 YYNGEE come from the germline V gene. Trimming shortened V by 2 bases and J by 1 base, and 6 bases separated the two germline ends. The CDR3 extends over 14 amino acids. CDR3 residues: CASSVDGTNEKLFF. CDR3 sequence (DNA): TGTGCCAGCAGCGTCGACGGAACTAATGAAAAACTGTTTTTT.

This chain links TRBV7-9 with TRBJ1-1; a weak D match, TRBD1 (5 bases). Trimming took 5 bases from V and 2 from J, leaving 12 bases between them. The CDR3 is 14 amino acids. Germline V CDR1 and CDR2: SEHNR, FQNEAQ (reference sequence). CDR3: CASSESGINTEAFF. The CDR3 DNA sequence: TGTGCCAGCAGCGAGTCAGGGATCAACACTGAAGCTTTCTTT.

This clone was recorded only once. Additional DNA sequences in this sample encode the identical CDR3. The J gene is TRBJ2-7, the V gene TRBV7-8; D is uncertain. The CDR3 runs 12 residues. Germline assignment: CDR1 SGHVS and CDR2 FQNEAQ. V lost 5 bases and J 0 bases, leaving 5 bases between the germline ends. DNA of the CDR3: TGTGCCAGCAGCCTCAGCTCCTACGAGCAGTACTTC. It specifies CASSLSSYEQYF.

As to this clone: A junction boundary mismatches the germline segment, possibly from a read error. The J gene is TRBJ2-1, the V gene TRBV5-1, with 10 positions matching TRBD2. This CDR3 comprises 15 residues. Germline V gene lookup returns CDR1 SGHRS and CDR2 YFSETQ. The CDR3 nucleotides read TGCGCCGGCAGATCTGTAGCGGGAGGCTACAATGAGCAGTTCTTC. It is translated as CAGRSVAGGYNEQFF. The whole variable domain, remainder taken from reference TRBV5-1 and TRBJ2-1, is KAGVTQTPRYLIKTRGQQVTLSCSPISGHRSVSWYQQTPGQGLQFLFEYFSETQRNKGNFPGRFSGRQFSNSRSEMNVSTLELGDSALYLCAGRSVAGGYNEQFFGPGTRLTVL.

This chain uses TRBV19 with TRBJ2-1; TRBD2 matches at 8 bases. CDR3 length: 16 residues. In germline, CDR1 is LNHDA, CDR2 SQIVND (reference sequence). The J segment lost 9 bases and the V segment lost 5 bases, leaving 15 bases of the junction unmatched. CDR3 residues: CASSDWGSGKDSEQFF. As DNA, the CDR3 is TGTGCCAGTAGTGATTGGGGTAGCGGGAAGGATTCTGAGCAGTTCTTC.

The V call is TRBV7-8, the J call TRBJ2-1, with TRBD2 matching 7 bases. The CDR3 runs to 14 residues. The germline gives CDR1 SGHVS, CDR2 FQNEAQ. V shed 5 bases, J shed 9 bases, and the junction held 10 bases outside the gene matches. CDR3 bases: TGTGCCAGCAGCCCCGGACTAGTTTTTGGTGAGCAGTTCTTC. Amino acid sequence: CASSPGLVFGEQFF.

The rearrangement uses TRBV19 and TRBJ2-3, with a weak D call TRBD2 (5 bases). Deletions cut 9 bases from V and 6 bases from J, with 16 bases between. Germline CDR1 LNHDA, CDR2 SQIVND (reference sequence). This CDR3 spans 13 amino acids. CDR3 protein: CASSLERQDTQYF. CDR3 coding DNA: TGTGCCAGCAGCTTAGAGCGGCAGGATACGCAGTATTTT.

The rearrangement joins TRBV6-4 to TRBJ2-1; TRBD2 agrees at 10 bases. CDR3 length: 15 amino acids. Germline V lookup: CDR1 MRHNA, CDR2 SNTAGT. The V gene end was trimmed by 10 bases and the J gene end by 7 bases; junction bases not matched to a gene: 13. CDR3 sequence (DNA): TGTGCCACCTCCCAAGCGGGAGGGATGACAAATGAGCAGTTCTTC. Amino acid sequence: CATSQAGGMTNEQFF.

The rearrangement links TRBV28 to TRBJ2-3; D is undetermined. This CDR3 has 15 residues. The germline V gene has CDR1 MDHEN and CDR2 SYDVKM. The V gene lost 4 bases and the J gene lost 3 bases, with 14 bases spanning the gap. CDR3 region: CASSSPSLGTDTQYF. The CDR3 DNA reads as TGTGCCAGCAGTTCCCCTTCCCTTGGGACAGATACGCAGTATTTT.

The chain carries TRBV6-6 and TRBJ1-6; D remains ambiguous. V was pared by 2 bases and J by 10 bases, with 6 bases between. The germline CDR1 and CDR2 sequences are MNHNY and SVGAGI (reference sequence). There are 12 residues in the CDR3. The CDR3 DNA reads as TGTGCCAGCAGTTACCGGGCCTCACCCCTCCACTTT. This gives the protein CASSYRASPLHF.

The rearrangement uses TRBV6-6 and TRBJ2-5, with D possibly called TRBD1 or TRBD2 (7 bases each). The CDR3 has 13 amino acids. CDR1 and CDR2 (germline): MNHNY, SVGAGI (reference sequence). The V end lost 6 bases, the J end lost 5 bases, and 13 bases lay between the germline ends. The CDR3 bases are TGTGCCAGCAGCCCAGGGGGGGTGGAGACCCAGTACTTC. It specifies CASSPGGVETQYF.

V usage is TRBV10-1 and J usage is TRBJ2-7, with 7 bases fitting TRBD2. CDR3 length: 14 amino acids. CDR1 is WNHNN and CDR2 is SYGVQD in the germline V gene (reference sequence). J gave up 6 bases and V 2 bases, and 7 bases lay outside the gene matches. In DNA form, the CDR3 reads TGCGCCAGCAGTGAGAGTTTGGCGGGAGTCGAGCAGTACTTC. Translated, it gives CASSESLAGVEQYF.

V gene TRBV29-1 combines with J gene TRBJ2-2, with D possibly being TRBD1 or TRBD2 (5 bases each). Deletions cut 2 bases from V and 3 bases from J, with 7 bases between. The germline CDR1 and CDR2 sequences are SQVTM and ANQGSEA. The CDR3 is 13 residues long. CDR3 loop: CSVERGDTGELFF. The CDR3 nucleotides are TGCAGCGTTGAAAGGGGAGACACCGGGGAGCTGTTTTTT.

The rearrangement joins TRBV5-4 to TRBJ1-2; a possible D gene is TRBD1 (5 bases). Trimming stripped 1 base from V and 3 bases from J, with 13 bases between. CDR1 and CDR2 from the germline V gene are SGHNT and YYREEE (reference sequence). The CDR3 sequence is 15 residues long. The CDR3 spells CASSLMAGLYYGYTF. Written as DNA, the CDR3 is TGTGCCAGCAGCTTGATGGCAGGGCTTTACTATGGCTACACCTTC.

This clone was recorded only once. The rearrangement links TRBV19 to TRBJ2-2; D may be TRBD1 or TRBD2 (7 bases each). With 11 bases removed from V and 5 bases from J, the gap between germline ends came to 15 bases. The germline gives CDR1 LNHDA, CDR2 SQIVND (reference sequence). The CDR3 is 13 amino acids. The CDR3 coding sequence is TGTGCCGGGCGACAGGGAGGGACCGGGGAGCTGTTTTTT. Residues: CAGRQGGTGELFF.

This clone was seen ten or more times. The CDR3 coding sequence is TGCAGCGTTGCTCCGGTGAACACTGAAGCTTTCTTT. Protein product: CSVAPVNTEAFF. The chain combines TRBV29-1 with TRBJ1-1, with no clear D. Looked up from germline, CDR1 is SQVTM and CDR2 is ANQGSEA. The V end lost 4 bases, the J end lost 0 bases, and 6 bases lay between the germline ends. This CDR3 spans 12 amino acids.